The rows below give T cell receptor beta chains drawn from one sample of a study of cytomegalovirus exposure and HLA in healthy donors. The repertoire was sequenced with immunoSEQ multiplex PCR; TCRdb's copy has only in-frame clones and lacks some. The listing records 60,000 to 85,000 clones. Specimen: PBMCs. These receptors were taken from a man aged 50 to 59 in good health and CMV-seropositive. Each CDR3 is given with its conserved first and last residue. Each record gives: CDR3 protein, J gene, V gene.

CDR3aa: CASSLGRREKLFF
j_gene: TRBJ1-4
v_gene: TRBV6-5

CDR3aa: CASSLGQGNRRQNSPLHF
j_gene: TRBJ1-6
v_gene: TRBV5-1

CDR3aa: CASRGAPPGYGYTF
j_gene: TRBJ1-2
v_gene: TRBV19

CDR3aa: CASSLSSGNTEAFF
j_gene: TRBJ1-1
v_gene: TRBV5-5

CDR3aa: CASTRDFNSPLHF
j_gene: TRBJ1-6
v_gene: TRBV5-1

CDR3aa: CASSKNRGQETQYF
j_gene: TRBJ2-5
v_gene: TRBV13

CDR3aa: CASSPRGGHGYTF
j_gene: TRBJ1-2
v_gene: TRBV5-1

CDR3aa: CASSLKGLRSYEQYF
j_gene: TRBJ2-7
v_gene: TRBV28

CDR3aa: CASSLVTSGVTDTQYF
j_gene: TRBJ2-3
v_gene: TRBV7-8

CDR3aa: CASSFPGGLSGYTF
j_gene: TRBJ1-2
v_gene: TRBV7-2

CDR3aa: CAKRREGPNGELFF
j_gene: TRBJ2-2
v_gene: TRBV11-2

CDR3aa: CASSEGDSYQETQYF
j_gene: TRBJ2-5
v_gene: TRBV6-1

CDR3aa: CASSVVDRVNTGELFF
j_gene: TRBJ2-2
v_gene: TRBV9

CDR3aa: CAISGATDTQYF
j_gene: TRBJ2-3
v_gene: TRBV10-3

CDR3aa: CASSLSGRGSEAFF
j_gene: TRBJ1-1
v_gene: TRBV5-1

CDR3aa: CASSPTGVTPYEQYF
j_gene: TRBJ2-7
v_gene: TRBV14

CDR3aa: CASSQDRGGYEQYF
j_gene: TRBJ2-7
v_gene: TRBV5-4

CDR3aa: CAISESGRGYRSYNEQFF
j_gene: TRBJ2-1
v_gene: TRBV10-3

CDR3aa: CASGFAGNYGYTF
j_gene: TRBJ1-2
v_gene: TRBV12-5